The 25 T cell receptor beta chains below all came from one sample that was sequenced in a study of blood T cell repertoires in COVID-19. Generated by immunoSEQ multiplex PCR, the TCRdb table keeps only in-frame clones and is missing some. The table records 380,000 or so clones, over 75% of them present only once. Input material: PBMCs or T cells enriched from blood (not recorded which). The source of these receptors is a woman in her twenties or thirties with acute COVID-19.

The CDR3 loop reads CASRPPLNRGLYEQYF. The CDR3 nucleotides are TGTGCCAGCAGACCTCCTTTGAACAGGGGGCTCTACGAGCAGTACTTC. V gene TRBV5-6 combines with J gene TRBJ2-7; TRBD1 matches at 9 bases. V lost 5 bases and J lost 3; bases outside the gene matches: 12. CDR3 length: 16 amino acids. Germline V gene lookup returns CDR1 SGHDT and CDR2 YYEEEE. Supplemented by reference TRBV5-6 and TRBJ2-7, the full variable domain reads DAGVTQSPTHLIKTRGQQVTLRCSPKSGHDTVSWYQQALGQGPQFIFQYYEEEERQRGNFPDRFSGHQFPNYSSELNVNALLLGDSALYLCASRPPLNRGLYEQYFGPGTRLTVT.

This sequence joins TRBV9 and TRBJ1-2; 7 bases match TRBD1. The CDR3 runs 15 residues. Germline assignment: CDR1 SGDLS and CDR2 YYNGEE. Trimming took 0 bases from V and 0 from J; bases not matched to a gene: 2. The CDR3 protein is CASSVEQGANYGYTF. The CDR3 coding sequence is TGTGCCAGCAGCGTAGAGCAGGGGGCTAACTATGGCTACACCTTC.

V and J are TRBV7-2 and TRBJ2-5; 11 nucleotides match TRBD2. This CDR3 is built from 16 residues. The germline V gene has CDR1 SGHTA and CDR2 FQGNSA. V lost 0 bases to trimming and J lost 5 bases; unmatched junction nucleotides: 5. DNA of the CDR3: TGTGCCAGCAGCTTAGCGGTCCTAGCGGGGGGTGAGACCCAGTACTTC. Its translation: CASSLAVLAGGETQYF.

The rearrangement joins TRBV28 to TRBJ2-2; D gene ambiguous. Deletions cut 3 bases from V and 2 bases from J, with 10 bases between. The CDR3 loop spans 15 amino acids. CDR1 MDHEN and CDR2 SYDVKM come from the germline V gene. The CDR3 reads CASSFWAINTGELFF. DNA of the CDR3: TGTGCCAGCAGTTTTTGGGCCATAAACACCGGGGAGCTGTTTTTT. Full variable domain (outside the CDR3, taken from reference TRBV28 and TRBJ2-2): DVKVTQSSRYLVKRTGEKVFLECVQDMDHENMFWYRQDPGLGLRLIYFSYDVKMKEKGDIPEGYSVSREKKERFSLILESASTNQTSMYLCASSFWAINTGELFFGEGSRLTVL.

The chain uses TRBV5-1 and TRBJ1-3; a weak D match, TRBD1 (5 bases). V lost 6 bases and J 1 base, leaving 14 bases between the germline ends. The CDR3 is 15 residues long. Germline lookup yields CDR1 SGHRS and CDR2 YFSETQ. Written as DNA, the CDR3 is TGCGCCAGCACCCTTGGGGCAGGGTCTGGAAACACCATATATTTT. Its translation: CASTLGAGSGNTIYF.

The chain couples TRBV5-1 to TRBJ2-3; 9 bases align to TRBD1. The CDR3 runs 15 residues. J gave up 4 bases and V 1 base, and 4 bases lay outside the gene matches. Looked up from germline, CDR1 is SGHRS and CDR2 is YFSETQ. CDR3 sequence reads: CASSLRDRDPDTQYF. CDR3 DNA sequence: TGCGCCAGCAGCTTGCGGGACAGGGACCCAGATACGCAGTATTTT.

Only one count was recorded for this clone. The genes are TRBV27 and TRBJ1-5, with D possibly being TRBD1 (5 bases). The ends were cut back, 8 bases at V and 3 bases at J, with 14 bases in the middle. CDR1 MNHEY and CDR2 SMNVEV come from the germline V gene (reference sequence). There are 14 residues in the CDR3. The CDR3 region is CASSTRGTNQPQHF. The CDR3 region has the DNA TGTGCCAGCTCTACGCGGGGGACCAATCAGCCCCAGCATTTT.

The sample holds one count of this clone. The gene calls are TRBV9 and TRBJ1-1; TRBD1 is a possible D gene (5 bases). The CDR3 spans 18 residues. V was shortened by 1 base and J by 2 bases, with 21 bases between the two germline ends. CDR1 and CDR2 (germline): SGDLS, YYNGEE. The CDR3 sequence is CASSVSPQGSLGNTEAFF. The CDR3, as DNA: TGTGCCAGCAGCGTAAGTCCGCAGGGTTCTCTGGGAAACACTGAAGCTTTCTTT.

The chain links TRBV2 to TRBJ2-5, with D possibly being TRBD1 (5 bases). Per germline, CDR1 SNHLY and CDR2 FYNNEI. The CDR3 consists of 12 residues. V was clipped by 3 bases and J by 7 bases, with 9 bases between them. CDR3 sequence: CASSDQGGTQYF. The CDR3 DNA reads TGTGCCAGCAGTGACCAGGGCGGGACCCAGTACTTC.

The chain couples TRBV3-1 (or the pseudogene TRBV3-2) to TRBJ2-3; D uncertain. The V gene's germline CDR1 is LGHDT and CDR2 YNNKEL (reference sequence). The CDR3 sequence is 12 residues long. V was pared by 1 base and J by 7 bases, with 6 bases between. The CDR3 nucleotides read TGTGCCAGCAGCCAAGCCGTTAATACGCAGTATTTT. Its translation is CASSQAVNTQYF.

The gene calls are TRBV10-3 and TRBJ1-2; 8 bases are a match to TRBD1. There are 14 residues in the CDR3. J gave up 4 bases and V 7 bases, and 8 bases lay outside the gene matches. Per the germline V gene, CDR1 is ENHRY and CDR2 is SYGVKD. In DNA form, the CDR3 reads TGTGCCATCACGGGACAGGCCGGGGGCTATGGCTACACCTTC. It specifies CAITGQAGGYGYTF.

The CDR3 spells CASSRTGVQYGYTF. Here the CDR3 DNA reads TGTGCCAGCAGCCGTACAGGGGTACAGTATGGCTACACCTTC. The rearrangement links TRBV7-9 to TRBJ1-2; 7 bases align to TRBD1. Trimming cost V 5 bases and J 5 bases; bases outside gene matches: 8. CDR1 and CDR2 (germline): SEHNR, FQNEAQ (reference sequence). The CDR3 runs to 14 residues. The variable domain in full, completed from reference TRBV7-9 and TRBJ1-2, reads DTGVSQNPRHKITKRGQNVTFRCDPISEHNRLYWYRQTLGQGPEFLTYFQNEAQLEKSRLLSDRFSAERPKGSFSTLEIQRTEQGDSAMYLCASSRTGVQYGYTFGSGTRLTVV.

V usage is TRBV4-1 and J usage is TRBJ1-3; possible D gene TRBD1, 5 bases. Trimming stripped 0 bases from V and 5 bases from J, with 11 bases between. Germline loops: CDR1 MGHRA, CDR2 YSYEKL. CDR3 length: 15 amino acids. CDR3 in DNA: TGCGCCAGCAGCCAAGATTCCCAGGGCAGAAACACCATATATTTT. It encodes CASSQDSQGRNTIYF.

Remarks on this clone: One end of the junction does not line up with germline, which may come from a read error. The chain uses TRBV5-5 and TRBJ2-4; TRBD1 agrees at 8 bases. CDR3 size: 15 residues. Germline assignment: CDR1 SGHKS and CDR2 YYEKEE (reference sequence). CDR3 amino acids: CASSLAGTGRNIQYF. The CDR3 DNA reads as TGTGCCAGCAGTTTGGCCGGGACAGGCCGAAACATTCAGTACTTC.

CDR3 protein: CASISNRYGYTF. CDR3 nucleotide sequence: TGCGCCAGCATCTCTAATCGCTATGGCTACACCTTC. The V and J genes are TRBV4-1 and TRBJ1-2; D is ambiguous. V dropped 7 bases and J dropped 4 bases, with 10 bases sitting between them. CDR3 length equals 12 residues. Germline loops: CDR1 MGHRA, CDR2 YSYEKL.

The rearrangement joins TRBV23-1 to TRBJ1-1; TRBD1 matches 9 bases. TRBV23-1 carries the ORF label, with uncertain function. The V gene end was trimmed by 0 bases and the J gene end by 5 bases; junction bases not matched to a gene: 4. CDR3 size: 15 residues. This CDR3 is CASSQSRDRVTEAFF. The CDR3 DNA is TGCGCCAGCAGTCAATCGAGGGACAGGGTAACTGAAGCTTTCTTT.

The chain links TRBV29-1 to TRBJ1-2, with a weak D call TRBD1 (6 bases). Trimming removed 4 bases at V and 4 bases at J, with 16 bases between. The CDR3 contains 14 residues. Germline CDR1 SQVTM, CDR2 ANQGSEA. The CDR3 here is CSVGTVQGGYGYTF. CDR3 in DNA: TGCAGCGTTGGGACAGTACAGGGTGGCTATGGCTACACCTTC.

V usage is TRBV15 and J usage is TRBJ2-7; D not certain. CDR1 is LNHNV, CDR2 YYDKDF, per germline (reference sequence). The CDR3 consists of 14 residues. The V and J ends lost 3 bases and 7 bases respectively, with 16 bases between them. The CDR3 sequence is CATSSTKFPVEQYF. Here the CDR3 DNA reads TGTGCCACCAGCAGTACTAAGTTCCCAGTAGAGCAGTACTTC.

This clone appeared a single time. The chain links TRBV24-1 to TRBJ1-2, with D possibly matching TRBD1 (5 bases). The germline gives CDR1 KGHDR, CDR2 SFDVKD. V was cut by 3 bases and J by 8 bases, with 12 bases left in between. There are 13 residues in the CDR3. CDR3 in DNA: TGTGCCACCAGTGATCGTCAGGGAAGGGGCTACACCTTC. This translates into CATSDRQGRGYTF.

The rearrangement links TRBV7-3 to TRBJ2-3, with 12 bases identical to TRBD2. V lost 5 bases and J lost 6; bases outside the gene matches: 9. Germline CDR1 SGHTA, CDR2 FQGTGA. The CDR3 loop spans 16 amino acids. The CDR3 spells CASSPRLAGDGDTQYF. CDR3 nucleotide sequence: TGTGCCAGCAGCCCGAGACTAGCGGGGGATGGGGATACGCAGTATTTT.

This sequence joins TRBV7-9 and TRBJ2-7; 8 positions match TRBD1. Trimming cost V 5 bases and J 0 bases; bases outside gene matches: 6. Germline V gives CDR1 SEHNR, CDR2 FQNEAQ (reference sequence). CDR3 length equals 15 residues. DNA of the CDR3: TGTGCCAGCAGCCGGGGACAGGCGCCCTCCTACGAGCAGTACTTC. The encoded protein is CASSRGQAPSYEQYF.

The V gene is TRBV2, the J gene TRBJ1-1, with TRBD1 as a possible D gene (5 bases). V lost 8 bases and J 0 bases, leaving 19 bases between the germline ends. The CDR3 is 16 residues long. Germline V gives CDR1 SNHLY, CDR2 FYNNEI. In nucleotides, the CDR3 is TGTGCCAGCCTCTGGGACCGGGGGGGGATGAACACTGAAGCTTTCTTT. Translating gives CASLWDRGGMNTEAFF.

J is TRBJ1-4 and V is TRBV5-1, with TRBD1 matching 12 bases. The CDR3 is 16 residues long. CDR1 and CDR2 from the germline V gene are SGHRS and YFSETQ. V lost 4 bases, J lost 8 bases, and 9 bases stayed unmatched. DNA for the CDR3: TGCGCCAGCAGCCCGGGACAGGGGGCGCCTGGAGAAAAACTGTTTTTT. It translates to CASSPGQGAPGEKLFF.

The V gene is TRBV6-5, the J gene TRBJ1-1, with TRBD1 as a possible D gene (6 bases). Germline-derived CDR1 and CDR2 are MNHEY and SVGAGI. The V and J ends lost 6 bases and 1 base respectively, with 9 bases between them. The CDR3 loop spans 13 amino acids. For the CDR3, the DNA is TGTGCCAGCAGGGGGACACAGAACACTGAAGCTTTCTTT. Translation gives CASRGTQNTEAFF.

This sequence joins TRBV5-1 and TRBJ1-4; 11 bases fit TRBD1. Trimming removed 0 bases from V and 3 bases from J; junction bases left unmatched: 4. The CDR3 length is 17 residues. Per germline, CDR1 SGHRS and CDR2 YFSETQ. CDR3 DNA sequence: TGCGCCAGCAGCTTGGGGGACAGGGGGATGTCTAATGAAAAACTGTTTTTT. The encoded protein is CASSLGDRGMSNEKLFF.